This T cell receptor beta chain was obtained from a study of cytomegalovirus exposure and HLA in healthy donors. The study, taken as a whole, reports: When a later analysis compared HLA-associated TCR beta chains with equally common others, the HLA-associated chains turned out to be more clonally expanded and to have lower generation probabilities. Using the classifier, cytomegalovirus status was reportedly diagnosed with high specificity and sensitivity.

V was trimmed by 6 bases and J by 5 bases, leaving 19 bases between them. This CDR3 region has 16 residues. Germline values: CDR1 ENHRY, CDR2 SYGVKD. This clone was seen a handful of times. The antigen is not known. PCR employed 60 Vbeta and 13 Jbeta primers. The method was immunoSEQ multiplex PCR; TCRdb's version includes in-frame clones alone and lacks a portion of them. Among about 110,000 clones, under 80% were seen once, and the ten largest hold approximately 8.6%. Sequenced sample: PBMCs. J is TRBJ2-2 and V is TRBV10-3, with D maybe TRBD1 (7 bases). This TCR came from a woman aged 40 to 50 in good health and CMV-seropositive. As DNA, the CDR3 is TGTGCCATCAGGCCACAGGGGTCGGGGGCAACCGGGGAGCTGTTTTTT. It encodes CAIRPQGSGATGELFF.